This section outlines one TCR beta chain sequence together with its context. Its specificity is unknown. The sample comes from a study of OX40 agonist ivuxolimab in advanced cancers. Broader study findings: In general, CD8+ T cells held more expanded clones than CD4+ did, on average. Individuals who were partial responders at 0.1-3.0 mg/kg had clonal expansion that ranked among the lowest.

The investigators sampled blood at baseline, at cycle 4 day 1, and at cycle 7 day 1. Clones were sequenced by immunoSEQ multiplex PCR, and TCRdb holds only the in-frame ones, with some missing. Here the sample spans 69,000 or so clones, roughly 78% being singletons. This CDR3 is 12 amino acids long. The germline CDR1 and CDR2 sequences are SQVTM and ANQGSEA. V lost 7 bases and J 8 bases, leaving 14 bases between the germline ends. The sample in question was CD4+ or CD8+ T cells sorted from blood, obtained in a trial of the OX40 agonist ivuxolimab. The clonotype originates from an adult with an advanced solid tumor such as melanoma, head and neck, liver or kidney cancer. V gene TRBV29-1 combines with J gene TRBJ1-4; maybe TRBD1 (6 bases). CDR3 loop: CSAGTWDEKLFF. CDR3 nucleotides: TGCAGCGCTGGGACATGGGACGAAAAACTGTTTTTT.